This entry describes one T cell receptor beta chain. This CDR3 has 18 residues. V lost 1 base and J lost 1; bases outside the gene matches: 9. Germline V lookup: CDR1 MNHNS, CDR2 SASEGT. This sample was included in a study of blood T cell repertoires in COVID-19. The repertoire was sequenced with immunoSEQ multiplex PCR; TCRdb's copy has only in-frame clones and lacks some. Of some 190,000 clones in the sample, about 85% were seen once. The TCR comes from a person aged 65 to 85 with COVID-19, enrolled during active disease. The source material was peripheral blood. V usage is TRBV6-1 and J usage is TRBJ1-3; 8 bases align to TRBD1. The CDR3 DNA is TGTGCCAGCAGTGAAGGGACAGGGTTTATTCGATCTGGAAACACCATATATTTT. This translates into CASSEGTGFIRSGNTIYF.